The source of this T cell receptor beta chain is a study of identical twins (dated by TCRdb to 2015 to 2016). Broadly, across the study: TCR alpha and beta repertoires from monozygotic twins, unrelated adults of various ages and cord blood were deep-sequenced to test whether fetal clonotypes persist. To rule out contamination, the twin experiments were replicated at different times with different library preparation protocols. The investigation overall reported the following: Recombination models systematically underestimated out-of-frame TCR alpha sharing in monozygotic twins but agreed with sharing between unrelated individuals. Zero-insertion analyses could be partly confounded by invariant T cells such as MAIT and iNKT, though diverse VJ usage argued against such confounding for most clonotypes. Abundant cord blood beta clonotypes carried fewer insertions; young adult naive repertoires showed a weaker similar trend, while memory repertoires showed none. The excess sharing between twins in beta out-of-frame sequences was weaker because fewer shared sequences reduced the signal-to-noise ratio. Conclusions relied on cross-sectional statistical analysis, since the same donors could not be followed over many years. Compared with coincidental sharing between unrelated individuals, an excess of low generation-probability sequences was observed among out-of-frame TCR alpha sequences shared between twins.

Trimming accounts for 1 base at V and 6 bases at J, while the number of junction bases matched to no gene is 1. Including cysteine and phenylalanine, the CDR3 has 13 amino acids. CDR3 DNA is the only sequence kept; it has 39 bases, read in frame from the first base. CDR1 DFQATT and CDR2 SNEGSKA were looked up in the germline V gene (reference sequence). Library method: 5' RACE. The run used an Illumina HiSeq 2000. A universal primer binding site was introduced by template switching, and a unique molecular identifier was present in the final cDNA, enabling accurate counting of TCR cDNA molecules. Specific primers in the conserved constant-segment region were used to synthesize first-strand cDNA for TCR alpha and beta chains. To control for contamination, every cDNA library was double barcoded, receiving both a SMART-Mk sample barcode and Illumina barcodes. TruSeq adapter sequences along with Illumina sample barcodes were introduced in two successive PCR steps. Sequencing of the TCR alpha and beta cDNA libraries was done on the Illumina HiSeq platform using custom primers. The paper's data handling went like this. MiGEC was used to process raw reads and extract unique molecular identifiers, and MiXCR was used to find CDR3 positions. For each individual, recombination models were inferred using an EM algorithm with the repgenHMM and IGoR tools. Shared clonotype analysis was performed with the tcR package in R, normalizing sharing by the product of cloneset sizes. To study raw recombination without the effects of thymic and clonal selection, out-of-frame nonproductive sequences were analyzed. Using fastp trimming at Q25 and MiXCR clonotype assembly, TCRdb reanalyzed the public sequencing data and kept in-frame beta chains. Identical CDR3 protein sequences are pooled into one entry, listed with their most common genes and DNA. The V and J calls shown here were made by TCRdb, not taken from the authors' results. Counted in this sample were about 920,000 distinct CDR3 sequences; 9% to 15% of them appeared once. The top ten constitute around 1.5% of the sample.

All donors were healthy Caucasians. The twin cohort consisted of three pairs of female monozygotic twins, all aged 18 to 29 years. RNA for TCR libraries was isolated from peripheral blood mononuclear cells. This clonotype was counted between two and nine times. The specificity of this receptor is unknown. Base qualities are missing; no much larger clone stands one base away. Separately, the same data were catalogued under a study of yellow fever vaccine responses in identical twins. From the second report: According to the authors, the vaccine-induced T cell response in identical twins seemed to be partly convergent and partly specific to each individual. The study precisely tracked vaccine-responding T cell clones in identical twins.

Sequencing was done on a sample of PBMCs. The chain uses TRBV20-1 and TRBJ2-2; 8 central nucleotides agree with TRBD2. The TCR was taken from a woman between 18 and 30 years old in good health. The nucleotides read TGCAGTGCTAGAGCGGGGGGGCCCGGGGAGCTGTTTTTT. It encodes CSARAGGPGELFF.